Shown below are 13 T cell receptor beta chains from a single sample sequenced in a study of graft-versus-host responses after intestinal transplantation. Sequencing used immunoSEQ multiplex PCR; TCRdb keeps in-frame clones, though not all of them. The profile covers 98,000 or so clones, with more than 70% appearing a single time and about 1.5% taken by the ten largest. Here the sequenced sample was PBMCs, taken 255 days after intestinal transplant. Receptors were obtained from a human patient who received an intestinal transplant, so some T cells may come from the graft donor.

In its sample, this clone was seen once. The chain combines TRBV5-6 with TRBJ2-1, with D maybe TRBD1 (6 bases). The ends were cut back, 4 bases at V and 3 bases at J, with 14 bases in the middle. Germline V CDR1 and CDR2: SGHDT, YYEEEE. CDR3 length equals 15 residues. CDR3 region: CASSLGAVNYNEQFF. Written as DNA, the CDR3 is TGTGCCAGCAGCCTGGGGGCAGTTAACTACAATGAGCAGTTCTTC.

In DNA, the CDR3 is TGTGCCAGCAGTGAAGAAGCGGGGGCCACCTACAATGAGCAGTTCTTC. This codes for CASSEEAGATYNEQFF. The chain links TRBV6-1 to TRBJ2-1; TRBD2 matches 8 bases. Germline values: CDR1 MNHNS, CDR2 SASEGT. The CDR3 spans 16 residues. V was clipped by 1 base and J by 2 bases; unmatched bases: 4.

This chain joins TRBV5-1 and TRBJ1-2, with 9 nucleotides matching TRBD1. Germline V gene lookup returns CDR1 SGHRS and CDR2 YFSETQ. With 4 bases clipped from V and 2 bases from J, the junction kept 12 bases outside the gene matches. The CDR3 is 17 residues long. The CDR3 DNA follows: TGCGCCAGCAGCCGTACAGGGGGCGCGAGTCAAAACTATGGCTACACCTTC. As protein: CASSRTGGASQNYGYTF.

Points on this clone: Sequence at one end of the junction differs from germline and may be a read error. The chain joins TRBV7-7 to TRBJ2-5; TRBD2 matches 11 bases. Germline CDR1 and CDR2: SSHAT and FNYEAQ (reference sequence). CDR3 length: 16 amino acids. DNA of the CDR3: TGTGCTAGCAGCTTAAGGGTAGCGGGGGGGCAAGAGACCCAGTACTTC. This gives the protein CASSLRVAGGQETQYF.

This sequence joins TRBV19 and TRBJ2-3, with 8 positions matching TRBD2. Trimming cost V 4 bases and J 0 bases; bases outside gene matches: 3. Germline V CDR1 and CDR2: LNHDA, SQIVND (reference sequence). The CDR3 is 15 amino acids. CDR3 residues: CASSSPGGSTDTQYF. The CDR3, as DNA: TGTGCCAGTAGTAGTCCGGGGGGGAGCACAGATACGCAGTATTTT.

The rearrangement joins TRBV29-1 to TRBJ2-3; D is possibly TRBD1 (6 bases). CDR1 SQVTM and CDR2 ANQGSEA come from the germline V gene. This CDR3 is built from 13 residues. Trimming took 6 bases from V and 3 from J, leaving 13 bases between them. The CDR3, as DNA: TGCAGCGTCCTCGACAGGCATACAGATACGCAGTATTTT. Protein: CSVLDRHTDTQYF.

Only a few counts were recorded for this clone. This specimen includes other DNA sequences encoding the same CDR3. The chain is built from TRBV28 and TRBJ1-4, with 7 bases lining up with TRBD1. The germline gives CDR1 MDHEN, CDR2 SYDVKM. The J segment lost 2 bases and the V segment lost 3 bases, leaving 0 bases of the junction unmatched. CDR3 length equals 14 residues. CDR3 residues: CASSLTGTNEKLFF. CDR3 nucleotides: TGTGCCAGCAGTTTGACAGGGACTAATGAAAAACTGTTTTTT.

The V and J genes are TRBV19 and TRBJ1-6, with a tentative D call TRBD1 (6 bases). Trimming cost V 8 bases and J 10 bases, with 21 bases left between them. Per germline, CDR1 LNHDA and CDR2 SQIVND (reference sequence). This CDR3 spans 15 amino acids. The CDR3 nucleotides are TGTGCCAGTTGCAAACAGGGTGGCCTTGGATCACCCCTCCACTTT. Protein sequence: CASCKQGGLGSPLHF.

This clone is a singleton in its sample. The chain's CDR3 is CASRSWNEGVLYGYTF. CDR3 DNA: TGTGCCAGCCGCTCTTGGAACGAAGGAGTTCTCTATGGCTACACCTTC. This chain uses TRBV28 with TRBJ1-2; D is unclear. From germline, CDR1 is MDHEN and CDR2 SYDVKM. The CDR3 totals 16 residues. The V end was cut by 8 bases, the J end by 4 bases, with 23 bases between.

The chain uses TRBV27 and TRBJ2-7; a possible D gene is TRBD2 (5 bases). Deletions cut 8 bases from V and 0 bases from J, with 11 bases between. Germline CDR1 reads MNHEY; CDR2 reads SMNVEV (reference sequence). The CDR3 spans 13 residues. CDR3 sequence (DNA): TGTGCCAGCGGGGTTACTAGCTCCTACGAGCAGTACGTC. Its translation is CASGVTSSYEQYV.

The V call is TRBV5-6, the J call TRBJ2-5; the D is unclear. V lost 3 bases to trimming and J lost 5 bases, with 23 bases between them. CDR3 size: 17 residues. The germline V gene encodes CDR1 SGHDT and CDR2 YYEEEE. CDR3 nucleotide sequence: TGTGCCAGCAGCTCACAAAGCGTTAGGTTACGCGAGGAGACCCAGTACTTC. It is translated as CASSSQSVRLREETQYF. The whole variable domain, filled in from reference TRBV5-6 and TRBJ2-5, reads DAGVTQSPTHLIKTRGQQVTLRCSPKSGHDTVSWYQQALGQGPQFIFQYYEEEERQRGNFPDRFSGHQFPNYSSELNVNALLLGDSALYLCASSSQSVRLREETQYFGPGTRLLVL.

The chain carries TRBV9 and TRBJ2-1, with 7 positions matching TRBD2. J gave up 0 bases and V 0 bases, and 6 bases lay outside the gene matches. Germline-derived CDR1 and CDR2 are SGDLS and YYNGEE. The length of the CDR3 is 17 residues. The CDR3: CASSVDGGSNSYNEQFF. CDR3 sequence (DNA): TGTGCCAGCAGCGTAGACGGCGGGAGCAACTCCTACAATGAGCAGTTCTTC.

The V call is TRBV28, the J call TRBJ1-1, with D possibly TRBD1 on 5 matching bases. The CDR3 has 14 residues. CDR1 and CDR2 from the germline V gene are MDHEN and SYDVKM. V lost 6 bases and J lost 5, with 16 bases in between. CDR3: CASSAWRGLTEAFF. The CDR3 nucleotides read TGTGCCAGCAGCGCCTGGAGGGGCTTAACTGAAGCTTTCTTT.